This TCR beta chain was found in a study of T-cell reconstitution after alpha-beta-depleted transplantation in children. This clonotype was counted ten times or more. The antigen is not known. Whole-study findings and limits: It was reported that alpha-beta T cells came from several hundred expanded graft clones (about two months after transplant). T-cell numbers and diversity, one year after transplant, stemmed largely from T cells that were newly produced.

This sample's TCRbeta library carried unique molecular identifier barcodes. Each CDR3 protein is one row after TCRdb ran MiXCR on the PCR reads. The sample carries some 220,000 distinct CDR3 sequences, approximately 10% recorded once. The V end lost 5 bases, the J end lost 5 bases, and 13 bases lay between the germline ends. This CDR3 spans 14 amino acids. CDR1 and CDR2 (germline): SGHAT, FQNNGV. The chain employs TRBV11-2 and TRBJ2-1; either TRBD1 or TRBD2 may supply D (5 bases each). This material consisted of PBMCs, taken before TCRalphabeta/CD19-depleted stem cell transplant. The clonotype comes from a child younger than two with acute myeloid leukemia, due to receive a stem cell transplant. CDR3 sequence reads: CASSRWGSNNEQFF. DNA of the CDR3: TGTGCCAGCAGCAGGTGGGGGTCTAACAATGAGCAGTTCTTC.